Listed below are T cell receptor beta chains from one sample, sequenced in a study of T cell responses to AZD1222 COVID-19 vaccine. Sequenced by immunoSEQ multiplex PCR; TCRdb stores in-frame clones only, minus some. The sample yields about 99,000 clones, about 85% seen once. Specimen: peripheral blood, collected on day 0 of AZD1222 vaccination. The source is an adult in good health. The CDR3 runs from the conserved cysteine through the conserved F or W. D genes are given only for firm matches. Clone size is given for some rows only: seen once, a few or many times, or a class if the clone is expanded.

V gene,CDR3 length,D gene,clone size,J gene,CDR3 protein,CDR3 DNA
TRBV29-1,13,.,.,TRBJ1-2,CSVGGGLNYGYTF,TGCAGCGTTGGGGGGGGCCTTAACTATGGCTACACCTTC
TRBV6-5,12,.,.,TRBJ1-1,CASRQMNTEAFF,TGTGCCAGCCGGCAGATGAACACTGAAGCTTTCTTT
TRBV5-1,16,TRBD2,.,TRBJ2-1,CASSLASGIAYNEQFF,TGCGCCAGCAGCTTGGCTAGCGGGATCGCCTACAATGAGCAGTTCTTC
TRBV11-2,12,.,.,TRBJ1-4,CASSFRNEKLFF,TGTGCCAGCAGCTTCCGTAATGAAAAACTGTTTTTT
TRBV4-2,15,.,.,TRBJ2-2,CASSQEGGRTGELFF,TGTGCCAGCAGCCAAGAAGGTGGGAGGACCGGGGAGCTGTTTTTT
TRBV5-1,14,.,.,TRBJ1-6,CASSAGTTNSPLHF,TGCGCCAGCAGCGCCGGGACGACAAATTCACCCCTCCACTTT
TRBV11-3,15,TRBD2,once,TRBJ2-1,CASSPGGRTYNEQFF,TGTGCCAGCAGCCCGGGGGGGCGGACCTACAATGAGCAGTTCTTC
TRBV12-3/TRBV12-4,13,.,.,TRBJ1-1,CASSFGMNTEAFF,TGTGCCAGCAGTTTTGGGATGAACACTGAAGCTTTCTTT
TRBV15,15,TRBD1,.,TRBJ1-2,CATSRAGTENYGYTF,TGTGCCACCAGCAGAGCGGGGACAGAAAACTATGGCTACACCTTC
TRBV2,15,.,.,TRBJ2-3,CASRQRTGSTDTQYF,TGTGCCAGCAGACAACGGACGGGAAGCACAGATACGCAGTATTTT
TRBV2,13,.,.,TRBJ1-1,CASSVGQITEAFF,TGTGCCAGCAGTGTGGGTCAGATCACTGAAGCTTTCTTT
TRBV11-2,15,.,.,TRBJ1-2,CASSLGQWGLGGYTF,TGTGCCAGCAGCTTAGGACAGTGGGGTTTGGGTGGCTACACCTTC
TRBV7-2,16,.,.,TRBJ2-3,CASSLGLGRYTDTQYF,TGTGCCAGCAGCTTAGGTCTTGGGCGGTACACAGATACGCAGTATTTT
TRBV19,11,.,.,TRBJ2-2,CASRSTGELFF,TGTGCCAGTAGGAGCACCGGGGAGCTGTTTTTT
TRBV6-2/TRBV6-3,14,.,.,TRBJ2-5,CASSYGGRQETQYF,TGTGCCAGCAGTTACGGGGGAAGGCAAGAGACCCAGTACTTC
TRBV7-3,14,.,once,TRBJ2-1,CASSLPLISSEQFF,TGTGCCAGCAGCTTACCCCTGATTAGCAGTGAGCAGTTCTTC
TRBV11-2,14,TRBD1,.,TRBJ1-2,CASSLGGTDYGYTF,TGTGCCAGCAGCTTAGGCGGGACAGACTATGGCTACACCTTC
TRBV20-1,11,.,once,TRBJ1-1,CSTTGNTEAFF,TGCAGCACCACAGGGAACACTGAAGCTTTCTTT
TRBV3-1/TRBV3-2,12,.,.,TRBJ2-2,CASSHTTGELFF,TGTGCCAGCAGCCACACCACCGGGGAGCTGTTTTTT
TRBV4-3,15,TRBD1,.,TRBJ1-1,CASSQEIGQGTEAFF,TGCGCCAGCAGCCAAGAGATCGGACAGGGAACTGAAGCTTTCTTT
TRBV11-2,16,TRBD1,.,TRBJ2-1,CASSSRTGGSHNEQFF,TGTGCCAGCAGCTCCCGGACAGGGGGATCCCACAATGAGCAGTTCTTC
TRBV5-8,15,TRBD1,.,TRBJ2-6,CASSVTGAEANVLTF,TGTGCCAGCAGCGTGACAGGGGCGGAGGCCAACGTCCTGACTTTC
TRBV12-3/TRBV12-4,11,.,.,TRBJ1-2,CASGAGSGYTF,TGTGCCAGCGGGGCAGGGAGTGGCTACACCTTC
TRBV6-5,12,TRBD1,.,TRBJ1-1,CASSPGGTEAFF,TGTGCCAGCAGTCCAGGGGGAACTGAAGCTTTCTTT
TRBV9,16,.,.,TRBJ2-1,CASSVATVPWGNEQFF,TGTGCCAGCAGCGTAGCTACCGTACCCTGGGGCAATGAGCAGTTCTTC
TRBV19,13,TRBD2,.,TRBJ2-3,CASRLAGTDTQYF,TGTGCCAGTCGACTAGCGGGGACAGATACGCAGTATTTT
TRBV5-5,15,.,.,TRBJ1-2,CASSLSGGSSQGYTF,TGTGCCAGCAGCTTAAGCGGGGGCAGTAGTCAGGGCTACACCTTC
TRBV5-1,15,.,.,TRBJ2-7,CASSRSPGQNYEQYF,TGCGCCAGCAGCAGGTCTCCGGGACAAAACTACGAGCAGTACTTC
TRBV2,14,TRBD2,.,TRBJ2-5,CASSDGLAQETQYF,TGTGCCAGCAGTGATGGACTAGCTCAAGAGACCCAGTACTTC
TRBV5-1,15,TRBD1,.,TRBJ1-1,CASSQRTGKNTEAFF,TGCGCCAGCAGCCAAAGGACAGGGAAGAACACTGAAGCTTTCTTT
TRBV6-2/TRBV6-3,14,.,.,TRBJ1-5,CASSPINSNQPQHF,TGTGCCAGCAGCCCGATAAATAGCAATCAGCCCCAGCATTTT
TRBV6-5,15,TRBD2,.,TRBJ2-7,CASSPQLAGGYEQYF,TGTGCCAGCAGTCCCCAACTAGCGGGGGGCTACGAGCAGTACTTC
TRBV7-8,12,.,.,TRBJ2-1,CASSPRLGEQFF,TGTGCCAGCAGCCCCCGGCTAGGTGAGCAGTTCTTC